These 28 T cell receptor beta chains were sequenced from one sample in a study of a mutant IDH1 vaccine in newly diagnosed glioma. Here immunoSEQ multiplex PCR was the method, and the copy in TCRdb shows in-frame clones only, minus some. Of approximately 92,000 clones listed, around 80% are singletons. Noted time point: baseline, week 1 (first vaccination visit). The sample's treatment: pre-vaccination baseline after standard-of-care therapy. Sequences were derived from PBMCs, sampled from a glioma patient treated with radiotherapy, temozolomide or both. These receptors were obtained from a middle-aged man with glioma.

The table lists this clone with a count of one. This CDR3 reads CASGPRGDSTDTQYF. The DNA of the CDR3 is TGTGCCAGCGGACCCAGGGGGGACAGCACAGATACGCAGTATTTT. This chain uses TRBV9 with TRBJ2-3; tentatively, D is TRBD1 (7 bases). Germline V CDR1 and CDR2: SGDLS, YYNGEE. The CDR3 is made up of 15 amino acids. Trimming left V 7 bases short and J 0 bases short, with 15 bases between. The whole variable domain, remainder taken from reference TRBV9 and TRBJ2-3, is DSGVTQTPKHLITATGQRVTLRCSPRSGDLSVYWYQQSLDQGLQFLIQYYNGEERAKGNILERFSAQQFPDLHSELNLSSLELGDSALYFCASGPRGDSTDTQYFGPGTRLTVL.

The chain recombines TRBV28 with TRBJ1-2; D gene unclear. Trimming removed 4 bases at V and 2 bases at J, with 11 bases between. This CDR3 has 14 residues. CDR1 and CDR2 from the germline V gene are MDHEN and SYDVKM. This CDR3 reads CASSSTPSNYGYTF. The CDR3 coding sequence is TGTGCCAGCAGTTCTACCCCAAGCAACTATGGCTACACCTTC.

The chain is built from TRBV4-3 and TRBJ2-1, with D possibly matching TRBD2 (7 bases). Trimming cost V 3 bases and J 7 bases, with 22 bases left between them. CDR3 size: 17 residues. CDR1 is LGHNA, CDR2 YSLEER, per germline. CDR3 sequence reads: CASSHLTPGGVWNEQFF. CDR3 nucleotide sequence: TGCGCCAGCAGCCATTTGACGCCGGGGGGCGTGTGGAATGAGCAGTTCTTC.

The rearrangement uses TRBV7-3 and TRBJ2-2, with D perhaps TRBD1 (6 bases). The CDR3 consists of 15 residues. The ends were cut back, 1 base at V and 7 bases at J, with 13 bases in the middle. CDR1 is SGHTA and CDR2 is FQGTGA in the germline V gene. This CDR3 reads CASSLIPGDNGELFF. CDR3 coding DNA: TGTGCCAGCAGCTTAATACCAGGGGATAACGGGGAGCTGTTTTTT.

On this clone itself: The same CDR3 also results from other DNA sequences found in this sample. The CDR3 region is CASSLVRGYEQYF. The DNA for the CDR3 is TGTGCCAGCAGCTTGGTCCGTGGCTACGAGCAGTACTTC. The gene calls are TRBV5-6 and TRBJ2-7; D is unresolved. The CDR3 has 13 amino acids. Germline V gene sequence: CDR1 SGHDT, CDR2 YYEEEE. V was pared by 0 bases and J by 3 bases, with 7 bases between.

J is TRBJ1-2 and V is TRBV25-1; D unclear. Between the trimmed V and J ends, which lost 1 base and 4 bases, there was a span of 10 bases. The CDR3 length is 14 residues. Germline V gene data show CDR1 as MGHDK and CDR2 as SYGVNS. The CDR3 DNA follows: TGTGCCAGCAGTGAATCGGGGATTCTCTATGGCTACACCTTC. It specifies CASSESGILYGYTF.

The J gene is TRBJ2-7, the V gene TRBV10-3; 7 nucleotides align to TRBD1. The CDR3 is 13 amino acids. Germline-derived CDR1 and CDR2 are ENHRY and SYGVKD. V was clipped by 10 bases and J by 7 bases; unmatched bases: 13. The chain's CDR3 is CASKIKGAGEQYF. CDR3 DNA: TGTGCCAGCAAAATAAAGGGGGCCGGGGAGCAGTACTTC.

The rearrangement uses TRBV5-1 and TRBJ2-2; D is perhaps TRBD1 or TRBD2 (5 bases each). The CDR3 is made up of 14 amino acids. The V and J ends lost 2 bases and 6 bases respectively, with 11 bases between them. The V gene's germline CDR1 is SGHRS and CDR2 YFSETQ. CDR3 coding DNA: TGCGCCAGCAGCTTCCAGGGAGAGTCCGGGGAGCTGTTTTTT. Translated: CASSFQGESGELFF.

This chain links TRBV6-5 with TRBJ1-2, with D perhaps matching TRBD1 (5 bases). The V gene's germline CDR1 is MNHEY and CDR2 SVGAGI. With 6 bases removed from V and 3 bases from J, the gap between germline ends came to 8 bases. The CDR3 has 12 residues. As DNA, the CDR3 is TGTGCCAGCAGACAGGTTGACTATGGCTACACCTTC. Its protein is CASRQVDYGYTF.

The chain links TRBV27 to TRBJ1-6, with TRBD1 matching 9 bases. The CDR3 runs 15 residues. The junction had 5 bases not matched to a gene; V was cut back by 5 bases and J by 6 bases. Germline V lookup: CDR1 MNHEY, CDR2 SMNVEV (reference sequence). The CDR3 sequence is CASSLWTGVNSPLHF. The CDR3 coding sequence is TGTGCCAGCAGTCTATGGACAGGGGTTAATTCACCCCTCCACTTT.

The J gene is TRBJ2-5, the V gene TRBV2; 10 positions match TRBD2. Trimming took 0 bases from V and 4 from J; bases not matched to a gene: 8. The CDR3 is 17 amino acids. Germline-derived CDR1 and CDR2 are SNHLY and FYNNEI. CDR3 sequence reads: CASSEARAGGWVETQYF. The CDR3 DNA reads as TGTGCCAGCAGTGAAGCCCGAGCGGGGGGGTGGGTAGAGACCCAGTACTTC.

This chain uses TRBV27 with TRBJ2-5; 7 bases match TRBD1. The J call may be faulty, since TRBJ2-7 better matches the DNA end. This CDR3 comprises 19 residues. Germline CDR1 MNHEY, CDR2 SMNVEV (reference sequence). The DNA of the CDR3 is TGTGCCAGCAGTTTCCGCCAAAACAGGGGAAGTTTAAACTACTACGAGCAGTACTTC. As protein: CASSFRQNRGSLNYYEQYF.

The V and J genes are TRBV7-3 and TRBJ2-3; perhaps TRBD2 as D (6 bases). The CDR3 extends over 17 amino acids. V shed 2 bases and J shed 0 bases, with 15 bases lying between them. The germline gives CDR1 SGHTA, CDR2 FQGTGA. This CDR3 is CASSLYATGESTDTQYF. CDR3 coding DNA: TGTGCCAGCAGCTTATATGCAACGGGAGAGAGCACAGATACGCAGTATTTT. The full variable domain, rest sourced from reference TRBV7-3 and TRBJ2-3, is GAGVSQTPSNKVTEKGKYVELRCDPISGHTALYWYRQSLGQGPEFLIYFQGTGAADDSGLPNDRFFAVRPEGSVSTLKIQRTERGDSAVYLCASSLYATGESTDTQYFGPGTRLTVL.

The rearrangement links TRBV19 to TRBJ1-5; D may be TRBD1 (5 bases). The CDR3 contains 15 residues. The germline V gene has CDR1 LNHDA and CDR2 SQIVND (reference sequence). Trimming cost V 3 bases and J 0 bases, with 9 bases left between them. The CDR3 bases are TGTGCCAGTAGTATCCGGCAGGGTAGCAATCAGCCCCAGCATTTT. Translation: CASSIRQGSNQPQHF.

In this sample, this clone turned up once. The chain employs TRBV4-1 and TRBJ2-1, with D possibly being TRBD1 or TRBD2 (5 bases each). V was cut by 0 bases and J by 4 bases, with 10 bases left in between. This CDR3 spans 15 amino acids. Germline-derived CDR1 and CDR2 are MGHRA and YSYEKL. Here the CDR3 DNA reads TGCGCCAGCAGCCAAGACAGGGAGCGTTACAATGAGCAGTTCTTC. It is translated as CASSQDRERYNEQFF.

The chain carries TRBV28 and TRBJ2-7; 9 nucleotides align to TRBD2. Germline CDR1 is MDHEN and CDR2 is SYDVKM. Germline trimming cut 11 bases from V and 6 bases from J; bases unmatched to any gene: 17. The length of the CDR3 is 15 residues. CDR3 loop: CAGKSQAGGRGEQYF. CDR3 in DNA: TGTGCCGGAAAGTCCCAAGCGGGAGGTCGGGGCGAGCAGTACTTC.

This clone has a single count. The J gene is TRBJ2-5, the V gene TRBV7-9, with 12 bases that match TRBD2. Germline CDR1 reads SEHNR; CDR2 reads FQNEAQ (reference sequence). This CDR3 has 16 amino acids. V shed 4 bases and J 5 bases; nucleotides not matched to a gene: 8. CDR3 sequence: CASSSASGRAGETQYF. The CDR3 DNA sequence: TGTGCCAGCAGCTCGGCTAGCGGGAGGGCCGGGGAGACCCAGTACTTC.

The V call is TRBV10-3, the J call TRBJ2-7; D may be TRBD1 or TRBD2 (5 bases each). Germline loops: CDR1 ENHRY, CDR2 SYGVKD. V lost 11 bases and J lost 4, with 24 bases in between. This CDR3 comprises 15 residues. The CDR3 here is CASTTPGRGPYEQYF. DNA for the CDR3: TGTGCCTCCACGACTCCGGGACGGGGACCATACGAGCAGTACTTC.

The rearrangement links TRBV7-2 to TRBJ2-7, with D perhaps TRBD2 (5 bases). CDR1 and CDR2 from the germline V gene are SGHTA and FQGNSA. The CDR3 consists of 13 residues. V was shortened by 9 bases and J by 5 bases, with 17 bases between the two germline ends. CDR3 sequence reads: CARPRAVPHEQYF. The CDR3 coding sequence is TGTGCCAGGCCCAGAGCGGTGCCCCACGAGCAGTACTTC.

The chain is built from TRBV15 and TRBJ1-2; perhaps TRBD1 as D (6 bases). V lost 1 base and J 0 bases, leaving 15 bases between the germline ends. The CDR3 totals 17 residues. CDR1 and CDR2 (germline): LNHNV, YYDKDF (reference sequence). The CDR3 sequence: CATSRAQGGLANYGYTF. CDR3 DNA sequence: TGTGCCACCAGCAGAGCACAGGGCGGGCTAGCTAACTATGGCTACACCTTC.

The V and J genes are TRBV5-4 and TRBJ2-7, with D perhaps matching TRBD2 (5 bases). The CDR3 is 13 amino acids. Germline V lookup: CDR1 SGHNT, CDR2 YYREEE (reference sequence). V lost 4 bases and J lost 2, with 10 bases in between. The CDR3 protein is CASSGRGTYEQYF. As DNA, the CDR3 is TGTGCCAGCAGCGGGAGAGGCACCTACGAGCAGTACTTC.

The V call is TRBV27, the J call TRBJ2-4; a possible D gene is TRBD2 (5 bases). V gave up 6 bases and J gave up 0 bases, with 15 bases separating them. The CDR3 is made up of 16 amino acids. Germline V CDR1 and CDR2: MNHEY, SMNVEV (reference sequence). The DNA of the CDR3 is TGTGCCAGCAGCCCGTGGGAAGGACTAGCCAAAAACATTCAGTACTTC. Translation gives CASSPWEGLAKNIQYF.

The chain uses TRBV5-1 and TRBJ2-7; possibly TRBD1 or TRBD2 for D (5 bases each). The germline V gene has CDR1 SGHRS and CDR2 YFSETQ. The CDR3 totals 15 residues. Trimming shortened V by 0 bases and J by 7 bases, and 17 bases separated the two germline ends. Here the CDR3 DNA reads TGCGCCAGCAGCTTGGAAGGGGTCGGGGTCCGGGAGCAGTACTTC. Protein sequence: CASSLEGVGVREQYF.

This clone was detected only a few times. This chain links TRBV2 with TRBJ1-5; unclear D gene. The V end was cut by 0 bases, the J end by 5 bases, with 8 bases between. This CDR3 contains 14 residues. CDR1 and CDR2 (germline): SNHLY, FYNNEI. CDR3 in amino acids: CASSEARTDQPQHF. In nucleotides, the CDR3 is TGTGCCAGCAGTGAAGCGCGCACAGATCAGCCCCAGCATTTT.

The gene calls are TRBV5-1 and TRBJ1-5; D is undetermined. CDR1 is SGHRS, CDR2 YFSETQ, per germline. This CDR3 is 15 amino acids long. V was trimmed by 0 bases and J by 0 bases, leaving 7 bases between them. The CDR3 region is CASSLAGYSNQPQHF. The CDR3 DNA reads as TGCGCCAGCAGCTTGGCAGGTTATAGCAATCAGCCCCAGCATTTT.

The V and J genes are TRBV9 and TRBJ2-3; D not certain. V lost 2 bases and J lost 1, with 11 bases in between. CDR3 length: 15 amino acids. Germline V gene sequence: CDR1 SGDLS, CDR2 YYNGEE. The CDR3 here is CASSVLQRGTDTQYF. CDR3 coding DNA: TGTGCCAGCAGCGTTCTCCAGCGCGGCACAGATACGCAGTATTTT.

The chain joins TRBV11-2 to TRBJ2-1; TRBD1 aligns across 11 bases. The ends lost 10 bases at V and 15 bases at J; junction bases unmatched: 8. CDR3 length: 11 residues. Germline lookup yields CDR1 SGHAT and CDR2 FQNNGV. The CDR3 loop is CAIHRDRGRFF. CDR3 sequence (DNA): TGTGCCATACACCGGGACAGGGGGAGGTTCTTC.

The chain joins TRBV28 to TRBJ2-7; either TRBD1 or TRBD2 may supply D (5 bases each). Germline CDR1 is MDHEN and CDR2 is SYDVKM. V lost 5 bases and J 3 bases, leaving 14 bases between the germline ends. The CDR3 loop spans 14 amino acids. The DNA of the CDR3 is TGTGCCAGCAGTATCTTGAGTGGGGGCTACGAGCAGTACTTC. Its translation: CASSILSGGYEQYF.